This TCR beta chain was sequenced during a study of T cell responses to AZD1222 COVID-19 vaccine. Study results and limitations: Possibly, clonal diversity was underestimated; donors were largely white British and included more females. Baseline antibody screening turned up just six seropositive AZD1222 recipients. Distributed over spike, vaccine-associated CD4 TCRs predominated at 160-218 and 743-854.

With regard to this clone: Its antigen is not identified.

Libraries were prepared by immunoSEQ multiplex PCR; TCRdb keeps only in-frame clonotypes and omits some of them. The profile shows about 72,000 clones, roughly nine tenths of them singletons. This CDR3 has 17 amino acids. With V trimmed by 1 base and J by 8 bases, 14 bases remained unmatched. Per germline, CDR1 SGHAT and CDR2 FQNNGV. This receptor was identified in an adult who received the AZD1222 COVID-19 vaccine. The chain recombines TRBV11-2 with TRBJ2-1, with 7 bases lining up with TRBD2. Sequencing used peripheral blood, obtained 28 days after the second AZD1222 dose. CDR3 residues: CASSLAVAGEPADEQFF. The DNA for the CDR3 is TGTGCCAGCAGCTTAGCTGTCGCGGGAGAACCGGCGGATGAGCAGTTCTTC.